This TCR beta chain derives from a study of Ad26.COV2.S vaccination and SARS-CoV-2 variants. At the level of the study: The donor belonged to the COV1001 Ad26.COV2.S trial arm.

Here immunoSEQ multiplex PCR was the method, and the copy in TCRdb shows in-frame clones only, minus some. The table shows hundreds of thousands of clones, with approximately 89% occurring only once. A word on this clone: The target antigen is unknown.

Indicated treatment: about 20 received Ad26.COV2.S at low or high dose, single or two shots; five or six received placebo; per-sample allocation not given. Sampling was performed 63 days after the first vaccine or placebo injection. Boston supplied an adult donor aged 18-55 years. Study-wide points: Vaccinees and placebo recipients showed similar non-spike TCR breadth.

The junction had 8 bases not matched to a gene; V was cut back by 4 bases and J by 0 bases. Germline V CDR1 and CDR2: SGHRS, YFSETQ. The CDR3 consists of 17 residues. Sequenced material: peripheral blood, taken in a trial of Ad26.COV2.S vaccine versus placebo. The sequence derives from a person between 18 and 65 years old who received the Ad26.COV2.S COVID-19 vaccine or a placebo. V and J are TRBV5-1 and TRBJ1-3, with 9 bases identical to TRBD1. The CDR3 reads CASSQAPGQGSGNTIYF. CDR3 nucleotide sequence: TGCGCCAGCAGCCAGGCTCCGGGACAGGGCTCTGGAAACACCATATATTTT.